The 29 T cell receptor beta chains below come from one sample, sequenced in a study of T cells after yellow fever vaccination. TCRdb recomputed calls from the 5' RACE reads with MiXCR, one row per CDR3 protein. The profile shows around 250,000 distinct CDR3 sequences, around 5.2% of them singletons. Material: CD4+ T cells sorted from PBMCs, obtained on the day of the yellow fever booster vaccination. The receptors were gathered from a man aged 18 to 30 who received the YFV17D yellow fever vaccine.

This clonotype was seen only a few times. This chain joins TRBV25-1 and TRBJ1-2, with 8 bases that match TRBD1. V lost 6 bases and J lost 8; bases outside the gene matches: 8. Germline CDR1 is MGHDK and CDR2 is SYGVNS. This CDR3 contains 13 residues. The CDR3 loop reads CASRSDRVYGYTF. For the CDR3, the DNA is TGTGCCAGCAGATCGGACAGGGTGTACGGCTACACCTTC.

Many counts were recorded for this clonotype. This chain joins TRBV2 and TRBJ2-7; 8 bases line up with TRBD2. The CDR3 extends over 13 amino acids. From germline, CDR1 is SNHLY and CDR2 FYNNEI. J was trimmed by 2 bases and V by 7 bases; bases with no gene match: 4. The CDR3 region is CASTGRAAYEQYF. CDR3 DNA sequence: TGTGCCAGCACCGGGAGGGCAGCCTACGAGCAGTACTTC.

The chain combines TRBV6-5 with TRBJ1-1; 7 nucleotides match TRBD1. J gave up 5 bases and V 7 bases, and 10 bases lay outside the gene matches. The CDR3 is 14 residues long. Germline loops: CDR1 MNHEY, CDR2 SVGAGI. Written as DNA, the CDR3 is TGTGCCAGCATCGAGAGGGGGCAGGGAACTGAAGCTTTCTTT. Translating it yields CASIERGQGTEAFF.

The chain couples TRBV9 to TRBJ1-2; D gene unclear. CDR3 length: 14 amino acids. Germline CDR1 is SGDLS and CDR2 is YYNGEE. The V end lost 4 bases, the J end lost 4 bases, and 14 bases lay between the germline ends. The CDR3 region is CASSPYGEGYGYTF. The CDR3 DNA reads as TGTGCCAGCAGCCCTTACGGGGAGGGCTATGGCTACACCTTC.

The sample holds a few counts of this clonotype. The genes are TRBV20-1 and TRBJ1-3, with a tentative D call TRBD1 (6 bases). The CDR3 sequence is 15 residues long. Trimming shortened V by 3 bases and J by 4 bases, and 16 bases separated the two germline ends. CDR1 is DFQATT, CDR2 SNEGSKA, per germline (reference sequence). This chain's CDR3 is CSARLPGASGNTIYF. As DNA, the CDR3 is TGCAGTGCTAGGCTTCCGGGGGCGTCGGGAAACACCATATATTTT.

This clonotype occurred a few times. CDR3 loop: CSARGSGGYNEQFF. The CDR3 region has the DNA TGCAGTGCTAGAGGGAGCGGGGGGTACAATGAGCAGTTCTTC. The J gene is TRBJ2-1, the V gene TRBV20-1; 9 positions match TRBD2. CDR1 and CDR2 (germline): DFQATT, SNEGSKA (reference sequence). The CDR3 loop spans 14 amino acids. V gave up 1 base and J gave up 4 bases; unmatched junction bases: 2.

The sample holds many counts of this clonotype. The gene calls are TRBV6-2 or TRBV6-3 and TRBJ2-7, with 8 bases that match TRBD1. CDR1 and CDR2 from the germline V gene are MNHEY and SVGEGT. This CDR3 comprises 12 residues. Trimming cost V 2 bases and J 12 bases; bases outside gene matches: 6. CDR3 sequence reads: CASSYGQGKSYV. As DNA, the CDR3 is TGTGCCAGCAGTTACGGACAGGGTAAATCGTACGTC.

The chain has TRBV6-5 and TRBJ2-2; tentatively, D is TRBD1 or TRBD2 (6 bases each). Germline CDR1 MNHEY, CDR2 SVGAGI. The CDR3 totals 15 residues. V was pared by 3 bases and J by 0 bases, with 8 bases between. DNA of the CDR3: TGTGCCAGCAGTTATGGGGGGCCGAACACCGGGGAGCTGTTTTTT. Translation: CASSYGGPNTGELFF.

The genes are TRBV5-1 and TRBJ2-5, with TRBD2 matching over 10 bases. Trimming removed 6 bases from V and 6 bases from J; junction bases left unmatched: 8. The CDR3 length is 14 residues. Germline V CDR1 and CDR2: SGHRS, YFSETQ. This CDR3 reads CASNDPSGGKTQYF. Here the CDR3 DNA reads TGCGCCAGCAACGATCCTAGCGGGGGCAAGACCCAGTACTTC.

This clonotype was counted only a few times. The chain recombines TRBV20-1 with TRBJ2-1, with 9 positions matching TRBD2. This CDR3 contains 14 residues. The germline CDR1 and CDR2 sequences are DFQATT and SNEGSKA (reference sequence). J gave up 6 bases and V 0 bases, and 3 bases lay outside the gene matches. DNA of the CDR3: TGCAGTGCTAGAGACCTAGCGGGGTCCAATGAGCAGTTCTTC. Protein product: CSARDLAGSNEQFF.

The chain couples TRBV27 to TRBJ1-3, with a possible D match to TRBD1 (5 bases). The germline V gene has CDR1 MNHEY and CDR2 SMNVEV (reference sequence). The CDR3 has 16 residues. The ends were cut back, 5 bases at V and 0 bases at J, with 14 bases in the middle. CDR3 coding DNA: TGTGCCAGCAGTCCCCATTCGGGGGGCTCTGGAAACACCATATATTTT. This sequence encodes CASSPHSGGSGNTIYF.

This clonotype was counted at least ten times. This chain uses TRBV12-3 or TRBV12-4 with TRBJ2-7; 8 nucleotides match TRBD2. V was clipped by 3 bases and J by 3 bases; unmatched bases: 10. The length of the CDR3 is 16 residues. The CDR3 reads CASSFSGAGVNYEQYF. Written as DNA, the CDR3 is TGTGCCAGCAGTTTTTCCGGAGCGGGGGTAAACTACGAGCAGTACTTC.

The V call is TRBV7-9, the J call TRBJ1-2; unclear D gene. CDR3 length: 15 residues. V shed 7 bases and J shed 7 bases, with 22 bases lying between them. Germline CDR1 SEHNR, CDR2 FQNEAQ (reference sequence). The CDR3 reads CASTTSGRGPIGYTF. Here the CDR3 DNA reads TGTGCCAGCACCACCTCCGGTCGTGGGCCGATTGGCTACACCTTC.

V and J are TRBV24-1 and TRBJ1-2; possible D gene TRBD1, 5 bases. V was pared by 3 bases and J by 8 bases, with 12 bases between. This CDR3 is 13 amino acids long. CDR1 and CDR2 from the germline V gene are KGHDR and SFDVKD. The chain's CDR3 is CATSDRWGDGYTF. DNA of the CDR3: TGTGCCACCAGTGATCGGTGGGGGGACGGCTACACCTTC.

Ten or more counts support this clonotype. This rearrangement joins TRBV5-8 to TRBJ2-3; tentatively, D is TRBD2 (6 bases). The length of the CDR3 is 14 residues. Trimming removed 4 bases at V and 2 bases at J, with 11 bases between. Germline CDR1 is SGHTS and CDR2 is YDEGEE. The CDR3 spells CASSTGTFTDTQYF. CDR3 DNA: TGTGCCAGCAGCACCGGGACTTTCACAGATACGCAGTATTTT.

This clonotype came up many times. The chain employs TRBV9 and TRBJ1-1, with D hard to call. This CDR3 is 14 amino acids long. From germline, CDR1 is SGDLS and CDR2 YYNGEE. Trimming took off 1 base at V and 1 base at J, with 8 bases between the two ends. The CDR3 DNA sequence: TGTGCCAGCAGCGTAACCGGACGGAACACTGAAGCTTTCTTT. It codes for CASSVTGRNTEAFF.

The V gene is TRBV27, the J gene TRBJ2-1; TRBD1 might be the D (6 bases). The CDR3 covers 14 residues. The V gene's germline CDR1 is MNHEY and CDR2 SMNVEV (reference sequence). The V and J ends lost 4 bases and 9 bases respectively, with 16 bases between them. The CDR3 sequence: CASSYALTGGEQFF. Here the CDR3 DNA reads TGTGCCAGCAGTTACGCCTTGACAGGAGGTGAGCAGTTCTTC.

This clonotype was counted many times. The chain recombines TRBV4-3 with TRBJ2-1, with 8 nucleotides matching TRBD2. J was trimmed by 4 bases and V by 0 bases; bases with no gene match: 2. Germline assignment: CDR1 LGHNA and CDR2 YSLEER. The CDR3 loop spans 15 amino acids. The CDR3, as DNA: TGCGCCAGCAGCCAAGATCAGCGGGGGTACAATGAGCAGTTCTTC. Translated: CASSQDQRGYNEQFF.

This clonotype was detected ten times or more. V gene TRBV23-1 combines with J gene TRBJ2-4; the D call may be TRBD1 or TRBD2 (5 bases each). TRBV23-1 is placed among ORFs of uncertain function. This CDR3 comprises 15 residues. The V end lost 3 bases, the J end lost 0 bases, and 9 bases lay between the germline ends. Here the CDR3 DNA reads TGCGCCAGCAGTCATCAGGGAGTAGCCAAAAACATTCAGTACTTC. Residues: CASSHQGVAKNIQYF.

This clonotype was detected only a few times. The chain recombines TRBV29-1 with TRBJ1-1; D possibly corresponds to TRBD1 (6 bases). Per the germline V gene, CDR1 is SQVTM and CDR2 is ANQGSEA. The CDR3 has 14 amino acids. Trimming removed 7 bases from V and 3 bases from J, with 18 bases in between. The CDR3 loop is CSARGGAGDTEAFF. DNA for the CDR3: TGCAGCGCTCGGGGGGGGGCCGGTGACACTGAAGCTTTCTTT. Together with reference TRBV29-1 and TRBJ1-1, the CDR3 gives the full variable domain: SAVISQKPSRDICQRGTSLTIQCQVDSQVTMMFWYRQQPGQSLTLIATANQGSEATYESGFVIDKFPISRPNLTFSTLTVSNMSPEDSSIYLCSARGGAGDTEAFFGQGTRLTVV.

This clonotype was seen repeatedly, ten times or more. A single base separates this from a much larger clone, so it may be a read error. CDR3 bases: TGTGCCAGCAGCTTAGCCACCGGGGAGCTGTTTTTT. It encodes CASSLATGELFF. This chain uses TRBV5-4 with TRBJ2-2, with D unresolved. Germline V CDR1 and CDR2: SGHNT, YYREEE (reference sequence). V gave up 2 bases and J gave up 4 bases, with 3 bases separating them. The CDR3 is 12 residues long.

This clonotype was recorded a few times. The chain combines TRBV12-3 or TRBV12-4 with TRBJ2-1; D ambiguous. CDR3 size: 11 residues. V was cut by 5 bases and J by 9 bases, with 8 bases left in between. The CDR3 is CASSARIEQFF. As DNA, the CDR3 is TGTGCCAGCAGTGCAAGGATTGAGCAGTTCTTC.

CDR3 loop: CASSLAPQGGGAVFGGALTDTQYF. As DNA, the CDR3 is TGTGCCAGCAGCTTAGCCCCCCAGGGAGGGGGCGCAGTTTTTGGGGGGGCCCTCACAGATACGCAGTATTTT. V gene TRBV7-2 combines with J gene TRBJ2-3, with D perhaps being TRBD1 or TRBD2 (7 bases each). The CDR3 totals 24 residues. V dropped 0 bases and J dropped 2 bases, with 36 bases sitting between them. CDR1 and CDR2 from the germline V gene are SGHTA and FQGNSA.

This clonotype was detected only a few times. The rearrangement uses TRBV20-1 and TRBJ1-6, with 7 nucleotides matching TRBD1. V shed 0 bases and J 6 bases; nucleotides not matched to a gene: 14. Germline CDR1 reads DFQATT; CDR2 reads SNEGSKA (reference sequence). This CDR3 contains 18 residues. This CDR3 reads CSAREFFDREGINSPLHF. In nucleotides, the CDR3 is TGCAGTGCTAGAGAATTCTTCGACAGGGAAGGAATTAATTCACCCCTCCACTTT.

V gene TRBV9 combines with J gene TRBJ2-5; 10 bases map to TRBD2. The V gene's germline CDR1 is SGDLS and CDR2 YYNGEE. The CDR3 covers 16 residues. J was trimmed by 1 base and V by 6 bases; bases with no gene match: 9. The CDR3 DNA sequence: TGTGCCAGCATGGTATTAGCGGGGGGATTCCAAGAGACCCAGTACTTC. As protein: CASMVLAGGFQETQYF. The full variable domain, in which reference TRBV9 and TRBJ2-5 provide the parts outside the CDR3, is DSGVTQTPKHLITATGQRVTLRCSPRSGDLSVYWYQQSLDQGLQFLIQYYNGEERAKGNILERFSAQQFPDLHSELNLSSLELGDSALYFCASMVLAGGFQETQYFGPGTRLLVL.

This clonotype has only a few counts. This chain links TRBV5-1 with TRBJ2-5; either TRBD1 or TRBD2 may fit D (5 bases each). The CDR3 runs 14 residues. Germline V gives CDR1 SGHRS, CDR2 YFSETQ. Trimming removed 1 base at V and 0 bases at J, with 7 bases between. The CDR3 sequence is CASSLMGDQETQYF. The CDR3 DNA reads TGCGCCAGCAGCTTGATGGGGGACCAAGAGACCCAGTACTTC.

The rearrangement uses TRBV6-2 or TRBV6-3 and TRBJ2-7; D may match TRBD1 or TRBD2 (7 bases each). The germline V and J ends were trimmed by 6 bases and 2 bases, with 14 bases remaining between them. Germline V CDR1 and CDR2: MNHEY, SVGEGT. This CDR3 spans 14 amino acids. The chain's CDR3 is CASRRQGGTYEQYF. The CDR3 DNA reads TGTGCCAGCAGAAGACAGGGAGGGACCTACGAGCAGTACTTC.

V usage is TRBV12-3 or TRBV12-4 and J usage is TRBJ1-5; unclear D gene. The CDR3 totals 17 residues. Trimming pared 5 bases from V and 4 bases from J, leaving 21 bases between. DNA for the CDR3: TGTGCCAGCAGTCCCGTGCGTATTGGGGTTGGAAATCAGCCCCAGCATTTT. Protein sequence: CASSPVRIGVGNQPQHF.

In its sample, this clonotype was seen many times. V gene TRBV9 combines with J gene TRBJ2-7, with D unclear. The V and J ends lost 3 bases and 3 bases respectively, with 10 bases between them. The CDR3 loop spans 13 amino acids. Germline V CDR1 and CDR2: SGDLS, YYNGEE. The CDR3 loop is CASSARRFYEQYV. CDR3 nucleotide sequence: TGTGCCAGCAGCGCGAGACGGTTCTACGAGCAGTACGTC.